The text below deals with one T cell receptor beta chain. Its specificity is not known. This sample was included in a study of a mutant IDH1 vaccine in newly diagnosed glioma. About the study: Visit timing is recorded as week 35 for V12 and week 47 for V13.

Regarding time point: week 35, safety follow-up. Doses of 300 ug of mutant IDH1 20-mer peptide were given with topical imiquimod. Sequencing was performed with immunoSEQ multiplex PCR; in TCRdb, only in-frame clones are kept and a portion is missing. The sample has about 27,000 clones; 70% to 90% are singletons. Germline CDR1 and CDR2: SGHTA and FQGTGA. The CDR3 runs to 17 residues. V shed 5 bases, J shed 2 bases, and the junction held 10 bases outside the gene matches. This chain uses TRBV7-3 with TRBJ2-2; TRBD2 agrees at 8 bases. This material consisted of PBMCs, taken from a glioma patient whose treatment included an IDH1 peptide vaccine. The TCR sequence derives from a man aged 25 to 45 with glioma. The CDR3, as DNA: TGTGCCAGCAGCCGCTCCGGAGCGGGGGATAACACCGGGGAGCTGTTTTTT. Its translation is CASSRSGAGDNTGELFF. The full variable domain, its missing parts supplied by reference TRBV7-3 and TRBJ2-2, is GAGVSQTPSNKVTEKGKYVELRCDPISGHTALYWYRQSLGQGPEFLIYFQGTGAADDSGLPNDRFFAVRPEGSVSTLKIQRTERGDSAVYLCASSRSGAGDNTGELFFGEGSRLTVL.